These 24 T cell receptor beta chains share one sample of origin, sequenced in a study of Graves' ophthalmopathy and Graves' hyperthyroidism. Amplified material comprised TCR beta CDR3 regions derived from RNA transcripts. RT-PCR was first run with HTBI primers, then multiplex PCR in a second round. TCRdb fed the multiplex PCR reads into MiXCR, producing one record per CDR3 protein. The table includes about 380,000 distinct CDR3 sequences, 15% detected once. The sample comprised peripheral blood. The receptors stem from a woman aged 18 to 35 with stable Graves' hyperthyroidism.

A few counts support this clonotype. The chain combines TRBV7-9 with TRBJ1-1; 8 positions match TRBD1. This CDR3 spans 14 amino acids. Trimming took 5 bases from V and 8 from J; bases not matched to a gene: 10. The germline gives CDR1 SEHNR, CDR2 FQNEAQ (reference sequence). In DNA form, the CDR3 reads TGTGCCAGCAGCGCCCCGACAGGGGCGAACGAAGCTTTCTTT. Protein: CASSAPTGANEAFF. Full variable domain (missing parts from reference TRBV7-9 and TRBJ1-1): DTGVSQNPRHKITKRGQNVTFRCDPISEHNRLYWYRQTLGQGPEFLTYFQNEAQLEKSRLLSDRFSAERPKGSFSTLEIQRTEQGDSAMYLCASSAPTGANEAFFGQGTRLTVV.

Of note for this clonotype: Sequence at one end of the junction differs from germline and may be a read error. V and J are TRBV7-3 and TRBJ2-5; possible D gene TRBD2, 7 bases. From germline, CDR1 is SGHTA and CDR2 FQGTGA. The CDR3 contains 14 residues. The CDR3 sequence is CASSLRGGQETKYF. In DNA form, the CDR3 reads TGTGCCAGCAGCTTAAGGGGGGGGCAAGAGACCAAGTACTTC.

This clonotype was recorded at least ten times. The chain couples TRBV5-1 to TRBJ1-2; D is ambiguous. Trimming pared 7 bases from V and 6 bases from J, leaving 22 bases between. This CDR3 has 15 residues. CDR1 is SGHRS, CDR2 YFSETQ, per germline. The CDR3 loop reads CASRGLGEVSHGYTF. CDR3 sequence (DNA): TGCGCCAGCCGCGGACTTGGGGAAGTAAGCCATGGCTACACCTTC.

This clonotype was counted a few times. The chain uses TRBV11-3 and TRBJ2-7, with TRBD2 as a possible D gene (6 bases). The CDR3 runs 14 residues. V was shortened by 5 bases and J by 6 bases, with 17 bases between the two germline ends. Looked up from germline, CDR1 is SGHNT and CDR2 is YENEEA. This chain's CDR3 is CASSETRGFGEQYF. As DNA, the CDR3 is TGTGCCAGCAGCGAGACCCGGGGGTTCGGCGAGCAGTACTTC.

This clonotype was found many times. The chain uses TRBV7-2 and TRBJ1-2; D ambiguous. This CDR3 is 14 amino acids long. Trimming removed 5 bases from V and 8 bases from J, with 18 bases in between. Germline V gene sequence: CDR1 SGHTA, CDR2 FQGNSA. The CDR3 protein is CASSPSIDLGGYTF. The CDR3 DNA reads TGTGCCAGCAGCCCAAGCATAGATCTCGGGGGCTACACCTTC.

This clonotype has at least ten counts. The chain links TRBV15 to TRBJ2-2; TRBD2 agrees at 7 bases. This CDR3 is 16 amino acids long. CDR1 and CDR2 (germline): LNHNV, YYDKDF (reference sequence). V trimming: 3 bases; J trimming: 3 bases; junction bases outside the gene matches: 7. CDR3 in DNA: TGTGCCACCAGCAGGGGGGAGCGGGACTACACCGGGGAGCTGTTTTTT. The encoded protein is CATSRGERDYTGELFF.

There are many counts of this clonotype. The gene calls are TRBV4-1 and TRBJ1-1; D gene unclear. Per the germline V gene, CDR1 is MGHRA and CDR2 is YSYEKL. The germline V and J ends were trimmed by 0 bases and 0 bases, with 14 bases remaining between them. This CDR3 is built from 17 residues. In DNA form, the CDR3 reads TGCGCCAGCAGCCAAGATAAGACAAGGACTTTGAACACTGAAGCTTTCTTT. It is translated as CASSQDKTRTLNTEAFF.

This clonotype appeared a few times. The CDR3 protein is CASSSPGGSGTEAFF. The CDR3 DNA sequence: TGTGCCAGCAGCTCCCCAGGGGGAAGCGGCACTGAAGCTTTCTTT. This chain joins TRBV5-4 and TRBJ1-1, with 7 bases lining up with TRBD1. The CDR3 runs to 15 residues. The ends lost 3 bases at V and 4 bases at J; junction bases unmatched: 9. Germline CDR1 and CDR2: SGHNT and YYREEE (reference sequence).

At least ten counts were recorded for this clonotype. This chain links TRBV29-1 with TRBJ2-5, with 10 bases fitting TRBD1. Germline V CDR1 and CDR2: SQVTM, ANQGSEA. This CDR3 comprises 15 residues. Trimming took 5 bases from V and 5 from J; bases not matched to a gene: 11. CDR3 in DNA: TGCAGCGTTCTAACGAGACAGGGGGCGAAGGAGACCCAGTACTTC. Translating it yields CSVLTRQGAKETQYF.

The chain couples TRBV11-1 to TRBJ1-1; 10 bases are a match to TRBD1. Germline values: CDR1 SGHAT, CDR2 FQDESV (reference sequence). With V trimmed by 2 bases and J by 6 bases, 9 bases remained unmatched. The CDR3 covers 16 residues. In DNA, the CDR3 is TGTGCCAGCAGCTTACGGGGAGGGACAGGGGCATCTGAAGCTTTCTTT. Translating it yields CASSLRGGTGASEAFF.

The V gene is TRBV29-1, the J gene TRBJ1-1, with D possibly matching TRBD1 (6 bases). Germline assignment: CDR1 SQVTM and CDR2 ANQGSEA. V dropped 5 bases and J dropped 4 bases, with 14 bases sitting between them. CDR3 length: 13 residues. CDR3 sequence: CSVRRGVGTEAFF. For the CDR3, the DNA is TGCAGCGTTCGGAGGGGGGTTGGCACTGAAGCTTTCTTT. Combining the CDR3 with reference TRBV29-1 and TRBJ1-1 gives the whole variable domain SAVISQKPSRDICQRGTSLTIQCQVDSQVTMMFWYRQQPGQSLTLIATANQGSEATYESGFVIDKFPISRPNLTFSTLTVSNMSPEDSSIYLCSVRRGVGTEAFFGQGTRLTVV.

The V gene is TRBV4-1, the J gene TRBJ1-1; D unclear. This CDR3 is built from 11 residues. Per the germline V gene, CDR1 is MGHRA and CDR2 is YSYEKL. Trimming cost V 1 base and J 10 bases, with 7 bases left between them. The CDR3 DNA reads as TGCGCCAGCAGCCAAGGGGAGAGAGCTTTCTTT. Amino acid sequence: CASSQGERAFF.

This chain joins TRBV25-1 and TRBJ1-5, with a possible D match to TRBD1 (5 bases). Germline CDR1 and CDR2: MGHDK and SYGVNS. V lost 6 bases and J lost 3, with 12 bases in between. This CDR3 spans 14 amino acids. The CDR3 region is CASRRQLINQPQHF. In nucleotides, the CDR3 is TGTGCCAGCAGAAGACAGCTCATCAATCAGCCCCAGCATTTT.

V is TRBV6-1 and J is TRBJ2-1, with a weak D call TRBD1 (5 bases). This CDR3 has 11 amino acids. Trimming stripped 4 bases from V and 9 bases from J, with 7 bases between. The V gene's germline CDR1 is MNHNS and CDR2 SASEGT. CDR3 bases: TGTGCCAGCAGTGCCGACAGTGAGCAGTTCTTC. Its protein product is CASSADSEQFF.

This chain joins TRBV27 and TRBJ2-7; D may be TRBD2 (6 bases). The V gene's germline CDR1 is MNHEY and CDR2 SMNVEV (reference sequence). V dropped 5 bases and J dropped 3 bases, with 17 bases sitting between them. The CDR3 runs 15 residues. CDR3 nucleotide sequence: TGTGCCAGCAGTCCCTCCTGGCGGGACGGCTACGAGCAGTACTTC. It specifies CASSPSWRDGYEQYF.

This clonotype appeared many times. The chain joins TRBV5-1 to TRBJ1-1; possibly TRBD1 for D (5 bases). The CDR3 sequence is 17 residues long. From germline, CDR1 is SGHRS and CDR2 YFSETQ. V shed 3 bases and J shed 0 bases, with 18 bases lying between them. The CDR3 here is CASSYGTTLVMNTEAFF. The CDR3 DNA sequence: TGCGCCAGCAGCTACGGGACGACCCTTGTCATGAACACTGAAGCTTTCTTT.

In its sample, this clonotype was seen many times. The genes are TRBV12-3 or TRBV12-4 and TRBJ1-1, with D unclear. V gave up 6 bases and J gave up 0 bases, with 14 bases separating them. The CDR3 consists of 15 residues. CDR3 loop: CASSHDNGLNTEAFF. The CDR3 DNA follows: TGTGCCAGCAGCCACGATAACGGATTGAACACTGAAGCTTTCTTT.

Many counts were recorded for this clonotype. This chain uses TRBV6-1 with TRBJ2-7; 7 positions agree with TRBD1. This CDR3 is 11 amino acids long. CDR1 is MNHNS, CDR2 SASEGT, per germline. Germline trimming cut 6 bases from V and 6 bases from J; bases unmatched to any gene: 2. The chain's CDR3 is CASRSGGEQYF. The CDR3 DNA follows: TGTGCCAGCAGGTCAGGGGGCGAGCAGTACTTC.

This clonotype was detected ten times or more. The chain carries TRBV7-2 and TRBJ2-7, with 12 bases identical to TRBD2. The ends lost 3 bases at V and 0 bases at J; junction bases unmatched: 6. This CDR3 is built from 17 residues. In germline, CDR1 is SGHTA, CDR2 FQGNSA. The CDR3 sequence: CASSFATSGGYSYEQYF. Written as DNA, the CDR3 is TGTGCCAGCAGCTTCGCTACTAGCGGGGGGTACTCCTACGAGCAGTACTTC.

There are many counts of this clonotype. CDR3 residues: CASSYRRPGFNQPQHF. In DNA form, the CDR3 reads TGTGCCAGCAGTTACAGGCGGCCCGGATTCAATCAGCCCCAGCATTTT. The V and J genes are TRBV6-5 and TRBJ1-5; D call uncertain. The CDR3 consists of 16 residues. V lost 2 bases to trimming and J lost 3 bases, with 14 bases between them. Germline V gene sequence: CDR1 MNHEY, CDR2 SVGAGI.

This clonotype was recorded at least ten times. As DNA, the CDR3 is TGCAGTGCCGTACAGGACGGGACAGAACTTACTGAAGCTTTCTTT. Translated: CSAVQDGTELTEAFF. The chain employs TRBV20-1 and TRBJ1-1; TRBD1 aligns across 7 bases. Trimming cost V 6 bases and J 5 bases; bases outside gene matches: 15. This CDR3 region has 15 residues. Germline V gene sequence: CDR1 DFQATT, CDR2 SNEGSKA (reference sequence).

CDR3 in amino acids: CASSLYRPGTEAFF. CDR3 coding DNA: TGCGCCAGCAGCTTGTACCGACCGGGAACTGAAGCTTTCTTT. The rearrangement joins TRBV5-1 to TRBJ1-1, with no clear D. The CDR3 covers 14 residues. The germline V gene encodes CDR1 SGHRS and CDR2 YFSETQ. Trimming took off 1 base at V and 5 bases at J, with 12 bases between the two ends.

The V call is TRBV20-1, the J call TRBJ1-5; no clear D gene. CDR1 is DFQATT, CDR2 SNEGSKA, per germline (reference sequence). CDR3 length equals 13 residues. Trimming left V 6 bases short and J 0 bases short, with 9 bases between. Written as DNA, the CDR3 is TGCAGTGCCAAAAGGGATAGCAATCAGCCCCAGCATTTT. It codes for CSAKRDSNQPQHF.

J is TRBJ1-1 and V is TRBV12-3 or TRBV12-4; D is uncertain. The CDR3 has 15 amino acids. With 5 bases removed from V and 0 bases from J, the gap between germline ends came to 13 bases. Here the CDR3 DNA reads TGTGCCAGCAGTCCTACATCAGGACTGAACACTGAAGCTTTCTTT. Protein sequence: CASSPTSGLNTEAFF.